This T cell receptor (beta chain) was sequenced in a study of identifying expanded T cells in peripheral blood. General study findings and limits: About 1.2 clones differed between technical replicates, versus around 16 and 19 over time. Clone count variance between roughly 2-week samples rose with total template count.

A remark on this clone: Its antigen is unidentified.

Profiled with immunoSEQ multiplex PCR; TCRdb holds only in-frame clones, not every one. The data hold 90,000 to 100,000 clones, with almost 90% observed a single time. Healthy donors had no documented immune events, such as infections, while sampled. This receptor was taken from a person between 18 and 75 years old in good health. The sequencing sample was made of blood.

Here the CDR3 reads CASSFRLAGGSEQYF. CDR3 in DNA: TGTGCCAGCAGCTTTCGACTAGCGGGAGGATCCGAGCAGTACTTC. V gene TRBV13 combines with J gene TRBJ2-7; 13 bases agree with TRBD2. The V gene's germline CDR1 is PRHDT and CDR2 FYEKMQ (reference sequence). V was clipped by 3 bases and J by 6 bases; unmatched bases: 5. This CDR3 is built from 15 residues.